This TCR beta chain comes out of a study of T cell repertoires in cytomegalovirus infection. Looking at the study overall: CMV infection plus the matching HLA type was flagged by public TCR beta signatures.

The CDR3 is 17 amino acids. V lost 0 bases and J 2 bases, leaving 17 bases between the germline ends. CDR1 and CDR2 from the germline V gene are LGHDT and YNNKEL (reference sequence). This clonotype appeared a few times. The target antigen is unknown. Using its own MiXCR run on the reads, TCRdb lists one record per CDR3 protein. The data contain approximately 910,000 distinct CDR3 sequences, roughly 30% of them seen just once; the ten biggest clones take up more than 12%. Study-level results: Accumulated public TCR beta family frequency recognized individuals carrying CMV together with the relevant HLA.

The sequenced sample was cultured CD8+ T cells from PBMCs, obtained from culture after CMV antigen stimulation. V usage is TRBV3-1 and J usage is TRBJ2-7; D is possibly TRBD1 or TRBD2 (5 bases each). This receptor was identified in a human donor in good health (CMV status not recorded). Some clones in this sample may be carry-over from other donors' samples. The DNA for the CDR3 is TGTGCCAGCAGCCAAGACATAAGGGGACCTCGGACCTACGAGCAGTACTTC. Translated: CASSQDIRGPRTYEQYF.